A selection of T cell receptor beta chains follows, all from one sample in a study of CD8 T cells in Susac syndrome. One entry per CDR3 protein results from TCRdb running MiXCR on the immunoSEQ multiplex PCR reads. Of 70,000 or so distinct CDR3 sequences in the sample, about 95% are singletons; the top ten hold roughly 0.24%. Sequencing input: CD8+ T cells from PBMCs. These receptors originate from a human donor in good health. Each CDR3 is given with its conserved first and last residue. A D gene is named only where the DNA matches it firmly. The size entry is marked missing in some rows and otherwise reads once, few, many or a size class.

TRBV12-3/TRBV12-4	NA	NA	TRBJ1-2	15	CASSLALEAEYGYTF	TGTGCCAGCAGTTTAGCACTTGAGGCAGAATATGGCTACACCTTC
TRBV4-1	TRBD1	NA	TRBJ1-1	14	CASSPRQGNTEAFF	TGCGCCAGCAGCCCGAGACAGGGTAACACTGAAGCTTTCTTT
TRBV3-1	TRBD1	NA	TRBJ2-1	16	CASSQGDRVPWWEQFF	TGTGCCAGCAGCCAAGGGGACAGGGTCCCTTGGTGGGAGCAGTTCTTC
TRBV4-1	NA	NA	TRBJ2-2	14	CASSLIGSPGELFF	TGCGCCAGCAGCCTCATAGGATCCCCCGGGGAGCTGTTTTTT
TRBV27	NA	few	TRBJ1-5	14	CASSSADSNQPQHF	TGTGCCAGCAGTTCCGCGGACAGCAATCAGCCCCAGCATTTT
TRBV27	NA	once	TRBJ2-5	14	CASKPETGQETQYF	TGTGCCAGCAAACCCGAGACAGGACAAGAGACCCAGTACTTC
TRBV29-1	TRBD1	NA	TRBJ1-5	15	CSVAEQGNGNQPQHF	TGCAGCGTGGCTGAACAGGGGAATGGCAATCAGCCCCAGCATTTT
TRBV12-3/TRBV12-4	NA	NA	TRBJ1-1	14	CASSSSDRYTEAFF	TGTGCCAGCAGTTCCTCGGACCGGTACACTGAAGCTTTCTTT
TRBV7-9	TRBD1	NA	TRBJ1-2	18	CASRSSKGTGISIYGYTF	TGTGCCAGCAGATCCTCTAAGGGGACAGGGATATCGATCTATGGCTACACCTTC
TRBV11-2	TRBD1	NA	TRBJ2-1	16	CASSTGTGGIYNEQFF	TGTGCCAGCAGCACCGGGACAGGGGGCATCTACAATGAGCAGTTCTTC
TRBV13	TRBD1	NA	TRBJ2-1	18	CASSLKGGGTGFYNEQFF	TGTGCCAGCAGTCTTAAGGGTGGCGGGACAGGGTTTTACAATGAGCAGTTCTTC
TRBV27	TRBD2	once	TRBJ2-2	17	CASSLLTSGGIVGELFF	TGTGCCAGCAGTTTATTGACTAGCGGGGGGATTGTCGGGGAGCTGTTTTTT
TRBV27	NA	NA	TRBJ2-7	14	CASSLIARRYEQYF	TGTGCCAGCAGTTTAATAGCCCGGCGGTACGAGCAGTACTTC
TRBV4-3	NA	NA	TRBJ1-2	15	CASSQDLKGNYGYTF	TGCGCCAGCAGCCAAGATCTCAAGGGCAACTATGGCTACACCTTC
TRBV12-3/TRBV12-4	NA	NA	TRBJ2-6	15	CASSLLSLRANVLTF	TGTGCCAGCAGTCTCCTCTCACTTAGGGCCAACGTCCTGACTTTC
TRBV3-1	NA	NA	TRBJ1-5	14	CASSPVGGNQPQHF	TGTGCCAGCAGCCCCGTGGGTGGCAATCAGCCCCAGCATTTT
TRBV19	NA	NA	TRBJ2-3	11	CASTGEGTQYF	TGTGCCAGTACCGGGGAAGGTACGCAGTATTTT
TRBV4-1	NA	NA	TRBJ2-1	15	CASSHGTSNHNEQFF	TGCGCCAGCAGCCACGGTACTAGCAACCACAATGAGCAGTTCTTC
TRBV29-1	NA	NA	TRBJ1-1	15	CSVGELQGMNTEAFF	TGCAGCGTTGGCGAACTCCAGGGAATGAACACTGAAGCTTTCTTT
TRBV3-1	TRBD1	NA	TRBJ2-4	17	CASSQDALATGENIQYF	TGTGCCAGCAGCCAAGACGCTCTTGCGACAGGGGAAAACATTCAGTACTTC
TRBV4-1	TRBD2	NA	TRBJ2-5	16	CASSPHSGVSQETQYF	TGCGCCAGCAGCCCCCATAGCGGGGTCAGCCAAGAGACCCAGTACTTC